What follows are 11 T cell receptor beta chains derived from one specimen sequenced in a study of blood T cell repertoires in COVID-19. Libraries were prepared by immunoSEQ multiplex PCR; TCRdb keeps only in-frame clonotypes and omits some of them. The sample contains 150,000 to 200,000 clones, around four fifths of which appear only once. Sequences were obtained from peripheral blood. Receptor source: a woman between 65 and 79 years old with COVID-19, enrolled during active disease.

The chain uses TRBV7-2 and TRBJ1-1, with a weak D call TRBD1 (5 bases). The length of the CDR3 is 14 residues. V lost 2 bases and J lost 1, with 8 bases in between. Germline V gene lookup returns CDR1 SGHTA and CDR2 FQGNSA. Here the CDR3 DNA reads TGTGCCAGCAGCTTATCTGGGGCGAACACTGAAGCTTTCTTT. This sequence encodes CASSLSGANTEAFF. The full variable domain, its missing parts supplied by reference TRBV7-2 and TRBJ1-1, is GAGVSQSPSNKVTEKGKDVELRCDPISGHTALYWYRQSLGQGLEFLIYFQGNSAPDKSGLPSDRFSAERTGGSVSTLTIQRTQQEDSAVYLCASSLSGANTEAFFGQGTRLTVV.

This clone was seen just once. This rearrangement joins TRBV19 to TRBJ1-2, with 7 positions matching TRBD1. Germline V gene data show CDR1 as LNHDA and CDR2 as SQIVND (reference sequence). This CDR3 contains 17 residues. V was clipped by 6 bases and J by 2 bases; unmatched bases: 15. CDR3 DNA: TGTGCCAGTAGCCGTGACAGGGAGTACAGCCCCAACTATGGCTACACCTTC. Amino acids: CASSRDREYSPNYGYTF.

As DNA, the CDR3 is TGTGCCTGGAGGGTAACTGGAGGGGCCAGATATAATTCACCCCTCCACTTT. It is translated as CAWRVTGGARYNSPLHF. The chain joins TRBV30 to TRBJ1-6; tentatively, D is TRBD1 (5 bases). The CDR3 runs 17 residues. The V gene's germline CDR1 is GTSNPN and CDR2 SVGIG (reference sequence). The V end was cut by 3 bases, the J end by 4 bases, with 19 bases between.

The chain combines TRBV10-2 with TRBJ1-5; D remains unclear. CDR1 and CDR2 from the germline V gene are WSHSY and SAAADI. The CDR3 covers 13 residues. Trimming stripped 4 bases from V and 3 bases from J, with 7 bases between. DNA of the CDR3: TGCGCCAGCAGTGGGCAGTTCAATCAGCCCCAGCATTTT. Translated: CASSGQFNQPQHF.

The count of this clone is one. The chain combines TRBV11-2 with TRBJ2-3; 10 bases agree with TRBD2. CDR1 SGHAT and CDR2 FQNNGV come from the germline V gene. The ends lost 5 bases at V and 4 bases at J; junction bases unmatched: 18. The CDR3 is 19 amino acids. CDR3 sequence: CASSPQPLGAGGLADTQYF. The CDR3, as DNA: TGTGCCAGCAGCCCGCAGCCCTTAGGAGCGGGAGGGCTTGCAGATACGCAGTATTTT.

The chain employs TRBV2 and TRBJ2-7; 9 nucleotides line up with TRBD1. The length of the CDR3 is 13 residues. With V trimmed by 7 bases and J by 5 bases, 6 bases remained unmatched. Germline CDR1 is SNHLY and CDR2 is FYNNEI. In DNA, the CDR3 is TGTGCCAGCAAGAGGACAGGGGCGGACGAGCAGTACTTC. Its protein is CASKRTGADEQYF.

V is TRBV19 and J is TRBJ2-6; 7 bases fit TRBD1. The ends lost 7 bases at V and 2 bases at J; junction bases unmatched: 2. The CDR3 consists of 14 residues. Germline CDR1 reads LNHDA; CDR2 reads SQIVND (reference sequence). The DNA of the CDR3 is TGTGCCAGTAAAGACAGGGCTGGGGCCAACGTCCTGACTTTC. Encoded protein: CASKDRAGANVLTF.

The chain joins TRBV28 to TRBJ1-2; D might be TRBD1 (5 bases). The V and J ends lost 2 bases and 3 bases respectively, with 7 bases between them. Germline V gives CDR1 MDHEN, CDR2 SYDVKM. The CDR3 length is 13 residues. The CDR3 loop reads CASSLRTHYGYTF. CDR3 DNA sequence: TGTGCCAGCAGTTTACGGACACACTATGGCTACACCTTC.

The CDR3 here is CASGTKNIQYF. The CDR3 DNA reads as TGTGCCAGCGGGACTAAAAACATTCAGTACTTC. The V and J genes are TRBV28 and TRBJ2-4; a possible D gene is TRBD2 (6 bases). Germline-derived CDR1 and CDR2 are MDHEN and SYDVKM. CDR3 length equals 11 residues. The V and J ends lost 8 bases and 4 bases respectively, with 6 bases between them.

The V and J genes are TRBV7-6 and TRBJ2-7, with D perhaps matching TRBD1 (5 bases). Per the germline V gene, CDR1 is SGHVS and CDR2 is FNYEAQ. V was cut by 4 bases and J by 6 bases, with 19 bases left in between. The CDR3 is made up of 15 amino acids. Here the CDR3 DNA reads TGTGCCAGCAGCTCAGATCCAGGGTCATCTGGCGAGCAGTACTTC. Protein: CASSSDPGSSGEQYF.

V usage is TRBV5-4 and J usage is TRBJ2-5, with TRBD1 matching 7 bases. The V gene end was trimmed by 4 bases and the J gene end by 2 bases; junction bases not matched to a gene: 5. The CDR3 contains 14 residues. Germline-derived CDR1 and CDR2 are SGHNT and YYREEE (reference sequence). CDR3 amino acids: CASSGGQTQETQYF. CDR3 nucleotide sequence: TGTGCCAGCAGCGGGGGACAGACACAAGAGACCCAGTACTTC.